This T cell receptor (beta chain) derives from a study of Tregs in tolerant kidney transplant recipients. In the case of this clone: The target antigen is unknown.

Study outcomes and limitations: In tolerant patients, donor-specific Tregs outgrew total Tregs, suggesting antigen-driven expansion.

Recipients received nonmyeloablative bone marrow transplants from related graft donors, with transient mixed chimerism. Unstimulated Tregs (CD4+CD25+CD127-) and CD4+CD25- non-Tregs were sorted from PBMCs. The assay was immunoSEQ multiplex PCR, and TCRdb's table has in-frame clones only and misses some. This table has around 86,000 clones, roughly 90% appearing once. The CDR3 is made up of 16 amino acids. V lost 0 bases and J lost 7; bases outside the gene matches: 6. From germline, CDR1 is LGHNA and CDR2 YNFKEQ. The sequence came from a human patient who received a combined kidney and bone marrow transplant. Some of the T cells might come from the graft donor. The V gene is TRBV4-2, the J gene TRBJ2-1; 10 nucleotides line up with TRBD2. Source: CD4+ T cells from blood (PBMCs), taken 24 months after the transplant. CDR3 sequence: CASSQDRLAGWNEQFF. The CDR3 DNA follows: TGTGCCAGCAGCCAAGATCGACTAGCGGGTTGGAATGAGCAGTTCTTC.